This TCR beta chain was retrieved from a study of T cell responses to AZD1222 COVID-19 vaccine. Study-level findings and limits: Spike-specific TCR breadth rose after two AZD1222 doses, and depth rose as well. After the peak T cell response, and only then, were repertoires sampled. Baseline antibody screening turned up just a handful of seropositive AZD1222 recipients. Among vaccine-associated CD4 TCRs, coverage spanned spike, with dominance at 160-218 and 743-854.

About this clone itself: Its target is unknown.

J was trimmed by 3 bases and V by 2 bases; bases with no gene match: 9. This CDR3 has 16 residues. Germline CDR1 is MNHEY and CDR2 is SVGEGT. Clones were sequenced by immunoSEQ multiplex PCR, and TCRdb holds only the in-frame ones, with some missing. The data contain approximately 96,000 clones, around 84% of them singletons. The sequence derives from an adult who received the AZD1222 COVID-19 vaccine. J is TRBJ2-5 and V is TRBV6-2 or TRBV6-3, with 7 bases matching TRBD1. Sequenced here: peripheral blood, sampled 28 days after the second AZD1222 dose. The CDR3 DNA reads TGTGCCAGCAGTTACGAGGCAGGGGGTGTTGAAGAGACCCAGTACTTC. Translated: CASSYEAGGVEETQYF.